These 18 T cell receptor beta chains were sequenced from one sample in a study of early T cells in non-severe SARS-CoV-2 infection. TCRdb recomputed calls from the 5' RACE reads with MiXCR, one row per CDR3 protein. This table holds 40,000 or so distinct CDR3 sequences, about 5% found once. Sequencing was done on a sample of whole blood. Source of these receptors: an adult who was a healthcare worker with PCR-confirmed SARS-CoV-2 infection or an uninfected control (not recorded which).

This clonotype was observed at least ten times. The chain recombines TRBV20-1 with TRBJ2-1, with TRBD2 matching 7 bases. J gave up 2 bases and V 7 bases, and 11 bases lay outside the gene matches. The CDR3 is 15 residues long. The germline V gene encodes CDR1 DFQATT and CDR2 SNEGSKA (reference sequence). CDR3 in DNA: TGCAGTGGGCGGCCTAGCGGAAAGACCTACAATGAGCAGTTCTTC. Protein product: CSGRPSGKTYNEQFF.

This clonotype was seen at least ten times. The gene calls are TRBV7-9 and TRBJ2-1, with 9 bases aligning to TRBD1. The V segment lost 5 bases and the J segment 7 bases; nucleotides outside the gene matches: 6. The CDR3 extends over 14 amino acids. Looked up from germline, CDR1 is SEHNR and CDR2 is FQNEAQ (reference sequence). The CDR3 spells CASSTYRGRNEQFF. Here the CDR3 DNA reads TGTGCCAGCAGCACCTACAGGGGGCGGAATGAGCAGTTCTTC.

This clonotype showed up many times. The chain links TRBV11-2 to TRBJ2-5; D may match TRBD1 or TRBD2 (6 bases each). V was pared by 5 bases and J by 3 bases, with 13 bases between. Germline lookup yields CDR1 SGHAT and CDR2 FQNNGV. The CDR3 loop spans 14 amino acids. The CDR3, as DNA: TGTGCCAGCAGCCCCAGGAGGGGGGAAGAGACCCAGTACTTC. Translating gives CASSPRRGEETQYF.

At least ten counts were recorded for this clonotype. The chain combines TRBV14 with TRBJ2-5; TRBD2 matches 7 bases. J was trimmed by 5 bases and V by 1 base; bases with no gene match: 10. The CDR3 is 16 residues long. CDR1 and CDR2 from the germline V gene are SGHDN and FVKESK. In nucleotides, the CDR3 is TGTGCCAGCAGCCAAGCGTTCCGCGGGAGATTGGAGACCCAGTACTTC. Protein product: CASSQAFRGRLETQYF.

The V gene is TRBV2, the J gene TRBJ2-5; the D is unclear. The CDR3 spans 11 residues. In germline, CDR1 is SNHLY, CDR2 FYNNEI. Deletions cut 8 bases from V and 5 bases from J, with 9 bases between. As DNA, the CDR3 is TGTGCCAGCGGACGAGAGGAGACCCAGTACTTC. Residues: CASGREETQYF.

This clonotype was recorded many times. The chain recombines TRBV24-1 with TRBJ2-3; D may be TRBD1 (5 bases). Germline loops: CDR1 KGHDR, CDR2 SFDVKD. V lost 4 bases and J lost 0, with 10 bases in between. This CDR3 contains 15 residues. The CDR3 here is CATSDPGHSTDTQYF. CDR3 sequence (DNA): TGTGCCACCAGTGACCCTGGACATAGCACAGATACGCAGTATTTT.

Many counts were recorded for this clonotype. The chain's CDR3 is CASSQSVWGRETQYF. CDR3 bases: TGCGCCAGCAGTCAATCGGTGTGGGGCCGAGAGACCCAGTACTTC. V and J are TRBV23-1 and TRBJ2-5; maybe TRBD1 (5 bases). TRBV23-1 is sorted into the ORF group, with uncertain function. Deletions cut 0 bases from V and 4 bases from J, with 12 bases between. This CDR3 has 15 residues.

This clonotype was counted at least ten times. The V call is TRBV6-2 or TRBV6-3, the J call TRBJ2-1, with no clear D. The CDR3 has 12 amino acids. Germline lookup yields CDR1 MNHEY and CDR2 SVGEGT. Trimming pared 2 bases from V and 6 bases from J, leaving 5 bases between. This CDR3 is CASSYRSNEQFF. The CDR3 DNA reads TGTGCCAGCAGTTACAGGAGCAATGAGCAGTTCTTC.

This clonotype was seen only a few times. This chain links TRBV13 with TRBJ2-7; D is perhaps TRBD1 (7 bases). From germline, CDR1 is PRHDT and CDR2 FYEKMQ (reference sequence). Trimming stripped 0 bases from V and 3 bases from J, with 24 bases between. This CDR3 spans 19 amino acids. The CDR3 DNA is TGTGCCAGCAGCTTAGGCTGGAGCCAGGGGGGACTCTTTCTCTACGAGCAGTACTTC. It yields the protein CASSLGWSQGGLFLYEQYF.

Many counts were recorded for this clonotype. The rearrangement links TRBV11-2 to TRBJ1-5; no clear D gene. The V gene's germline CDR1 is SGHAT and CDR2 FQNNGV. Trimming shortened V by 1 base and J by 0 bases, and 13 bases separated the two germline ends. The CDR3 runs 17 residues. The CDR3 reads CASSLGGRLDSNQPQHF. CDR3 nucleotide sequence: TGTGCCAGCAGCTTAGGTGGGAGATTGGATAGCAATCAGCCCCAGCATTTT.

The table lists this clonotype with many counts. CDR3 nucleotides: TGCAGTGCTAGGGGTCGCCGGGAGACCCAGTACTTC. Amino acid sequence: CSARGRRETQYF. The chain has TRBV20-1 and TRBJ2-5; D is unresolved. The CDR3 consists of 12 residues. Germline lookup yields CDR1 DFQATT and CDR2 SNEGSKA (reference sequence). Trimming took 3 bases from V and 5 from J, leaving 10 bases between them.

In this sample, this clonotype turned up many times. This chain joins TRBV19 and TRBJ1-5; 7 positions agree with TRBD1. CDR3 length equals 17 residues. J lost 1 base, V lost 5 bases, and 11 bases had no gene match. Germline loops: CDR1 LNHDA, CDR2 SQIVND (reference sequence). In nucleotides, the CDR3 is TGTGCCAGTAGTGGAGCGGGACAGTTTACCAGCAATCAGCCCCAGCATTTT. Its protein is CASSGAGQFTSNQPQHF.

This clonotype appeared a few times. The CDR3, as DNA: TGTGCCAGCATGCAGGCTCCCGGGGAGCTGTTTTTT. Its protein is CASMQAPGELFF. The J gene is TRBJ2-2, the V gene TRBV25-1; no clear D gene. Germline CDR1 MGHDK, CDR2 SYGVNS. This CDR3 region has 12 residues. V lost 7 bases and J 6 bases, leaving 9 bases between the germline ends.

This clonotype was counted many times. The rearrangement links TRBV30 to TRBJ2-3; TRBD1 matches 8 bases. The V and J ends lost 2 bases and 2 bases, in that order; junction bases with no gene match: 12. This CDR3 has 17 amino acids. The V gene's germline CDR1 is GTSNPN and CDR2 SVGIG (reference sequence). The CDR3 reads CAWSLTPGQESTDTQYF. CDR3 in DNA: TGTGCCTGGAGTTTGACCCCGGGACAGGAGTCCACAGATACGCAGTATTTT.

A remark on this clonotype: The junction departs from germline at one end; a sequencing error may be responsible. The chain carries TRBV2 and TRBJ2-2; D uncertain. The CDR3 runs to 15 residues. Germline CDR1 and CDR2: SNHLY and FYNNEI. In DNA form, the CDR3 reads TGTACCAGCAGTGAAAGGGTATTGGCGACCGGGGAGCTGTTTTTT. It codes for CTSSERVLATGELFF. Supplemented by reference TRBV2 and TRBJ2-2, the full variable domain reads EPEVTQTPSHQVTQMGQEVILRCVPISNHLYFYWYRQILGQKVEFLVSFYNNEISEKSEIFDDQFSVERPDGSNFTLKIRSTKLEDSAMYFCTSSERVLATGELFFGEGSRLTVL.

This clonotype has a count of ten or more. This chain links TRBV6-5 with TRBJ1-1, with 8 bases fitting TRBD1. Germline values: CDR1 MNHEY, CDR2 SVGAGI. The CDR3 is made up of 13 amino acids. With V trimmed by 4 bases and J by 5 bases, 3 bases remained unmatched. DNA for the CDR3: TGTGCCAGCAGTTTCGGACAGGGAACTGAAGCTTTCTTT. Protein product: CASSFGQGTEAFF.

This clonotype was picked up many times. V and J are TRBV5-6 and TRBJ2-1; 7 positions agree with TRBD1. This CDR3 spans 12 amino acids. Losses at the gene ends were 0 bases for V and 15 bases for J; bases not matched to a gene: 6. Germline loops: CDR1 SGHDT, CDR2 YYEEEE. The CDR3, as DNA: TGTGCCAGCAGCTTGGAGGACAGGAGATCGTTCTTC. Translation: CASSLEDRRSFF.

The sample holds a few counts of this clonotype. The CDR3 DNA reads TGTGCCAGCAGTTTCTCTGCAACTAATGAAAAACTGTTTTTT. It codes for CASSFSATNEKLFF. The chain joins TRBV12-3 or TRBV12-4 to TRBJ1-4; D is uncertain. V lost 3 bases and J lost 0, with 5 bases in between. This CDR3 region has 14 residues.